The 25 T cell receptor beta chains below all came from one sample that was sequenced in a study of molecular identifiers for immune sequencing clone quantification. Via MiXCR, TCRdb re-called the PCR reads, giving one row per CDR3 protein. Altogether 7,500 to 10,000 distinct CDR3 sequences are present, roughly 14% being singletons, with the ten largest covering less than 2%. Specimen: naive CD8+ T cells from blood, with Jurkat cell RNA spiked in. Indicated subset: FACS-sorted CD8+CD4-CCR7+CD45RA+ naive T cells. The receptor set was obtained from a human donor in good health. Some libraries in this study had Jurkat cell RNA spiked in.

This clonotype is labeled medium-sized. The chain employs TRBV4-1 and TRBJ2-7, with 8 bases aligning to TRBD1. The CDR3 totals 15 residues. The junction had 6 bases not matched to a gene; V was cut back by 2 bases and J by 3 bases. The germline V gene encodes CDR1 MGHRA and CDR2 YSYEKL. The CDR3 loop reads CASSQTGTGDYEQYF. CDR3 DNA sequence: TGCGCCAGCAGCCAAACCGGGACAGGAGACTACGAGCAGTACTTC.

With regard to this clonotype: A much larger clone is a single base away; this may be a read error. In DNA form, the CDR3 reads TGCGTCAGCAGCCAAAACTCCGTCGGACAGGGTCCCTACGAGCAGTACTTC. This translates into CVSSQNSVGQGPYEQYF. The chain has TRBV4-1 and TRBJ2-7; 8 bases are a match to TRBD1. This CDR3 region has 17 residues. Germline values: CDR1 MGHRA, CDR2 YSYEKL.

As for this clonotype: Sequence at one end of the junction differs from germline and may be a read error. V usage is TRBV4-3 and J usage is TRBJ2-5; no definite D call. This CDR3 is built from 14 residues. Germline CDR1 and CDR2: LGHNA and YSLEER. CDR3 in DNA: TGCGCCAGCAGCCAAGATTTTATTACGCCGGAACCCCACTTC. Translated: CASSQDFITPEPHF.

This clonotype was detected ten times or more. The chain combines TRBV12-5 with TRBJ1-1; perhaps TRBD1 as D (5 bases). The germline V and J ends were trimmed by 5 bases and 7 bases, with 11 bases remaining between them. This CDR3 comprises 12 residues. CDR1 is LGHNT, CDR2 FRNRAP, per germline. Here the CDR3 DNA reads TGTGCTAGTGGTCCGAGTGGGGGTGAAGCTTTCTTT. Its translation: CASGPSGGEAFF.

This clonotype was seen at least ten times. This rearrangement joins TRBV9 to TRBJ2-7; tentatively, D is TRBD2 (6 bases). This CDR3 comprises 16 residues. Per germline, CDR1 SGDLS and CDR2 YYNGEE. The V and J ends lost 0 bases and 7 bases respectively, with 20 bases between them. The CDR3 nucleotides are TGTGCCAGCAGCGTAGGAGGAACGGGAGCCCTAGGGGAGCAGTACTTC. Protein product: CASSVGGTGALGEQYF.

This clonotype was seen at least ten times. CDR3 residues: CASSPRDRPYSPLHF. For the CDR3, the DNA is TGTGCCAGCAGCCCTAGGGACAGACCTTATTCACCCCTCCACTTT. J is TRBJ1-6 and V is TRBV12-3 or TRBV12-4; TRBD1 agrees at 7 bases. The ends lost 6 bases at V and 8 bases at J; junction bases unmatched: 10. The CDR3 loop spans 15 amino acids.

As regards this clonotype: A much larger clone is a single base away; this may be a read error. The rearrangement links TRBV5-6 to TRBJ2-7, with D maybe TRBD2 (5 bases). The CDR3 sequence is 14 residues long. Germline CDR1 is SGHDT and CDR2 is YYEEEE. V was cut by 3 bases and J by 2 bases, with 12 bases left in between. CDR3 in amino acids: CASSSAGVAYEQYF. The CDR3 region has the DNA TGTGCCAGCAGCTCGGCCGGGGTGGCCTACGAGCAGTACTTC.

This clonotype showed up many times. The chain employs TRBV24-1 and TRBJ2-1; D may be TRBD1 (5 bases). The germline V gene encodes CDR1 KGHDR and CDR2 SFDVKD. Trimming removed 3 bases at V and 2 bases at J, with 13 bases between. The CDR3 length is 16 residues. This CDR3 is CATSDVDSSAYNEQFF. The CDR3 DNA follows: TGTGCCACCAGTGATGTAGACAGTTCTGCCTACAATGAGCAGTTCTTC.

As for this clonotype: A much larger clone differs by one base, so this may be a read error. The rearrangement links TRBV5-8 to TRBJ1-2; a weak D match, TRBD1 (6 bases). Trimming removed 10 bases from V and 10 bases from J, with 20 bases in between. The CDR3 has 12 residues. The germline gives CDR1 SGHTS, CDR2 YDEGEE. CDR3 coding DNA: TGTGCCGGTTCGGACAGAAACTCCGACTACACCTTC. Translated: CAGSDRNSDYTF.

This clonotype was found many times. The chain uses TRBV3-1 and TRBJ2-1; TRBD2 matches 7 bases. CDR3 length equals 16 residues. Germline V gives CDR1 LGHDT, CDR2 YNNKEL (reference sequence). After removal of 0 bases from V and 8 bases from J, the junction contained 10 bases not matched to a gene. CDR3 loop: CASSQDLTSLLDEQFF. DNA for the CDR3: TGTGCCAGCAGCCAAGATCTGACTAGCCTGTTGGATGAGCAGTTCTTC.

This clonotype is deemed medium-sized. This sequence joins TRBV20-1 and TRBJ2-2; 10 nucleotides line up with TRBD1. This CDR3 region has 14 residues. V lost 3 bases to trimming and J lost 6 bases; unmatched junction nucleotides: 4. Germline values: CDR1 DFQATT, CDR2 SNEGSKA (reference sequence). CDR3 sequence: CSARTGGASGELFF. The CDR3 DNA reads TGCAGTGCTAGGACAGGGGGCGCGTCCGGGGAGCTGTTTTTT.

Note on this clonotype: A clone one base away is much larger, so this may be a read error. The CDR3 sequence is CASSPPADEQYF. CDR3 bases: TGTGCCAGCAGCCCCCCCGCGGACGAGCAGTACTTC. V is TRBV7-9 and J is TRBJ2-7; D is uncertain. The germline V and J ends were trimmed by 5 bases and 5 bases, with 10 bases remaining between them. Germline V gives CDR1 SEHNR, CDR2 FQNEAQ (reference sequence). The CDR3 totals 12 residues.

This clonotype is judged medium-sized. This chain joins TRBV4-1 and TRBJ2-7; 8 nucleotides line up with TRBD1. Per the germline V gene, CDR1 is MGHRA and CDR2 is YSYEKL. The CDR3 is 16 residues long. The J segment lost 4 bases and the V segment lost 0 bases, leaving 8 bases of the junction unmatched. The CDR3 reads CASSQDPQGARYEQYF. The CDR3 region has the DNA TGCGCCAGCAGCCAAGATCCCCAGGGGGCGCGGTACGAGCAGTACTTC.

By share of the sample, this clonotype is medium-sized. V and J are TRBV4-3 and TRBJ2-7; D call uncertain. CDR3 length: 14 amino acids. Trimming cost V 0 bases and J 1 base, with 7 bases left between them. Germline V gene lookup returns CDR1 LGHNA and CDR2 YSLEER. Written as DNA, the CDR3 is TGCGCCAGCAGCCAAGATTACGGATCCTACGAGCAGTACTTC. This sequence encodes CASSQDYGSYEQYF.

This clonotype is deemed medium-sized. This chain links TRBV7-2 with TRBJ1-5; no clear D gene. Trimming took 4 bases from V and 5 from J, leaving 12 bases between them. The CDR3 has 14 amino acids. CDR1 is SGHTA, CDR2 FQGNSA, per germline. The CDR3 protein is CASSSGLFDQPQHF. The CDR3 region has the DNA TGTGCCAGCAGCTCCGGACTATTCGATCAGCCCCAGCATTTT.

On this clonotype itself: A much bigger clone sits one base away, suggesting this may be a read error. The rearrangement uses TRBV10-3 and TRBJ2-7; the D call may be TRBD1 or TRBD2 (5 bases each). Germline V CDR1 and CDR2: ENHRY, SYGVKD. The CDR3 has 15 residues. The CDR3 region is CAISDGTGSSYGQYF. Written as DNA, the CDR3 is TGTGCCATCAGTGATGGGACGGGGAGCTCCTACGGGCAGTACTTC.

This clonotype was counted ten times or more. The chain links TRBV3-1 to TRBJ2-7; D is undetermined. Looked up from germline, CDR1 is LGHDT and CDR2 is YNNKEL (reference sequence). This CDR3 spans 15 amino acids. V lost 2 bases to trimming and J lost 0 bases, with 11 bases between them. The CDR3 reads CASSQQASLSYEQYF. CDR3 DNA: TGTGCCAGCAGCCAACAGGCATCGCTCTCCTACGAGCAGTACTTC.

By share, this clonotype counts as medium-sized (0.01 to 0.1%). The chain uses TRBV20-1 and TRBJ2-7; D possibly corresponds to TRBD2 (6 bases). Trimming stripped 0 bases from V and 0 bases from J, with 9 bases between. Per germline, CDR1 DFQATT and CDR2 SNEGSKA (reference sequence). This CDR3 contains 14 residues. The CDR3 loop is CSARDVAVSYEQYF. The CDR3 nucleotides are TGCAGTGCTAGAGATGTAGCGGTCTCCTACGAGCAGTACTTC.

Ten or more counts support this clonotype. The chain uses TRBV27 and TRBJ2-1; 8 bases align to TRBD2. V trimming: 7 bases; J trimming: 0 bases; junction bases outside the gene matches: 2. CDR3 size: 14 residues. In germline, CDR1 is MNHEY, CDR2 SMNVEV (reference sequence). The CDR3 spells CASTAGGSYNEQFF. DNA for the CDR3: TGTGCCAGCACGGCGGGGGGCTCCTACAATGAGCAGTTCTTC.

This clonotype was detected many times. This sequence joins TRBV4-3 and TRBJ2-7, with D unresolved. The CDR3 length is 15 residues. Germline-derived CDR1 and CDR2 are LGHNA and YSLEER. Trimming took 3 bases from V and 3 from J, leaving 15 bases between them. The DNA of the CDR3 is TGCGCCAGCAGCCACGACCTCACAGCTTACTACGAGCAGTACTTC. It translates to CASSHDLTAYYEQYF.

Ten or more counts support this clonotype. CDR3 DNA: TGTGCCAGCACCCCCACCCGCGGGGCAAATGAGCAGTTCTTC. Protein sequence: CASTPTRGANEQFF. The chain joins TRBV12-3 or TRBV12-4 to TRBJ2-1; D perhaps matches TRBD2 (6 bases). The germline V and J ends were trimmed by 7 bases and 7 bases, with 17 bases remaining between them. This CDR3 contains 14 residues.

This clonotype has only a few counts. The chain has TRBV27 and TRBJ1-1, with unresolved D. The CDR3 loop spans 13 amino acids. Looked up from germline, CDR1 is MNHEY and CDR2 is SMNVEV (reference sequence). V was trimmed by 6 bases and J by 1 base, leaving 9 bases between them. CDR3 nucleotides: TGTGCCAGCAGAGTTCTGGGGAACACTGAAGCTTTCTTT. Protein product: CASRVLGNTEAFF.

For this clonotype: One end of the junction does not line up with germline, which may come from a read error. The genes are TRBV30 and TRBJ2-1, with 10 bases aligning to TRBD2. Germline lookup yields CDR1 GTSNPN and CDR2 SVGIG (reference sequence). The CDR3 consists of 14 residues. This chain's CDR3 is CAWSLTSGYNEQLF. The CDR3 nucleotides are TGTGCCTGGAGTTTGACTAGCGGGTACAATGAGCAGCTCTTC. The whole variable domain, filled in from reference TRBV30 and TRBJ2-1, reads SQTIHQWPATLVQPVGSPLSLECTVEGTSNPNLYWYRQAAGRGLQLLFYSVGIGQISSEVPQNLSASRPQDRQFILSSKKLLLSDSGFYLCAWSLTSGYNEQLFGPGTRLTVL.

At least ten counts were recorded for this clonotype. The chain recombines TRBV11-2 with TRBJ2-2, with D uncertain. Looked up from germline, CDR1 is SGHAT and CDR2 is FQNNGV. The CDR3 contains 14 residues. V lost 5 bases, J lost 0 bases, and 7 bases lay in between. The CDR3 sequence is CASSLLTNTGELFF. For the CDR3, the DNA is TGTGCCAGCAGCCTCCTGACGAACACCGGGGAGCTGTTTTTT.

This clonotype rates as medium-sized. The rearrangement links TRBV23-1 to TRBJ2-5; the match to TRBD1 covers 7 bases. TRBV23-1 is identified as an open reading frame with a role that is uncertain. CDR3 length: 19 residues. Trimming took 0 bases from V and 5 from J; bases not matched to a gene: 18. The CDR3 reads CASSQSGPVRTGDRETQYF. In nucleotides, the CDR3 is TGCGCCAGCAGTCAATCGGGGCCGGTCCGGACAGGCGACCGGGAGACCCAGTACTTC.